This TCR beta chain was identified in a study of T-cell reconstitution after alpha-beta-depleted transplantation in children. Preparing the TCRbeta library involved the use of unique molecular identifiers. TCRdb passed the PCR reads through MiXCR, listing each CDR3 protein once. The sample contains some 520,000 distinct CDR3 sequences, about 31% of which appear only once. CDR1 and CDR2 (germline): SGHRS, YFSETQ. V gave up 4 bases and J gave up 4 bases, with 20 bases separating them. The CDR3 has 16 amino acids. The clonotype comes from a human donor who donated a stem cell graft to a child with aplastic anemia. The chain recombines TRBV5-1 with TRBJ2-5, with D tentatively TRBD1 (6 bases). The material sequenced was PBMCs from the stem cell graft donor, taken from the stem cell graft. The CDR3 region has the DNA TGCGCCAGCAGCGGCCCGCAGGGGATCAGGGGAGAGACCCAGTACTTC. This encodes CASSGPQGIRGETQYF. Filled out from reference TRBV5-1 and TRBJ2-5, the complete variable domain reads KAGVTQTPRYLIKTRGQQVTLSCSPISGHRSVSWYQQTPGQGLQFLFEYFSETQRNKGNFPGRFSGRQFSNSRSEMNVSTLELGDSALYLCASSGPQGIRGETQYFGPGTRLLVL.